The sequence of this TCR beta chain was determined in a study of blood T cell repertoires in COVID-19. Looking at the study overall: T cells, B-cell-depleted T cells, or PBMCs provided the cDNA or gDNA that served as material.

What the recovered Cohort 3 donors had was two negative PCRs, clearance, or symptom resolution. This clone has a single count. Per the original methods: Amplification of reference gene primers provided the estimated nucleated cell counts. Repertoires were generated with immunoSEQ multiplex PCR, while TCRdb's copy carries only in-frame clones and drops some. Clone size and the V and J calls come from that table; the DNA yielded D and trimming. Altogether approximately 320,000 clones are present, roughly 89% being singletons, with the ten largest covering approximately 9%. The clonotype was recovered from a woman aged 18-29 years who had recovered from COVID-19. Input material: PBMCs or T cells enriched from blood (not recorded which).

This chain's CDR3 is CASSPTGVGSGNTIYF. The CDR3 coding sequence is TGTGCCAGCAGCCCGACAGGGGTGGGCTCTGGAAACACCATATATTTT. The V call is TRBV5-6, the J call TRBJ1-3; 8 bases agree with TRBD1. This CDR3 has 16 amino acids. Per germline, CDR1 SGHDT and CDR2 YYEEEE. V lost 4 bases to trimming and J lost 0 bases; unmatched junction nucleotides: 6. Full variable domain (outside the CDR3, taken from reference TRBV5-6 and TRBJ1-3): DAGVTQSPTHLIKTRGQQVTLRCSPKSGHDTVSWYQQALGQGPQFIFQYYEEEERQRGNFPDRFSGHQFPNYSSELNVNALLLGDSALYLCASSPTGVGSGNTIYFGEGSWLTVV.